This T cell receptor (beta chain) is from a study of cytotoxic CD8 clonotypes in ibrutinib-treated CLL. Study details: Overall, about 25 responses were partial and 2 complete; following median about 68 months, roughly 15 patients stayed remitted and 12 progressed. Sequencing produced an average of around 250,000 productive templates and 94,082 productive rearrangements per sample. Overall study findings and caveats: Few clonotypes were public, and these shrank or held steady under treatment.

TCRdb's copy holds only in-frame clones and misses some; the assay was immunoSEQ multiplex PCR. The sample yields more than 200,000 clones, roughly 70% seen once. Deletions cut 6 bases from V and 5 bases from J, with 14 bases between. The CDR3 consists of 13 residues. Looked up from germline, CDR1 is SQVTM and CDR2 is ANQGSEA. A few counts support this clone. What it binds is unknown. The TCR sequence derives from a human donor with chronic lymphocytic leukemia. The specimen comprised PBMCs, sampled after 24 months of ibrutinib treatment. This chain uses TRBV29-1 with TRBJ1-5; no reliable D call. DNA for the CDR3: TGCAGCGTCGGAACAGAGAATTATCAGCCCCAGCATTTT. This codes for CSVGTENYQPQHF. Variable domain in full (rest from reference TRBV29-1 and TRBJ1-5): SAVISQKPSRDICQRGTSLTIQCQVDSQVTMMFWYRQQPGQSLTLIATANQGSEATYESGFVIDKFPISRPNLTFSTLTVSNMSPEDSSIYLCSVGTENYQPQHFGDGTRLSIL.